This T cell receptor (beta chain) was recorded in a study of cytomegalovirus exposure and HLA in healthy donors. Study-level points and caveats: Confirmation was obtained in vitro that a few CMV-associated chains are specific for CMV antigens. Within the data, a cluster of highly shared sequence variants was likely a sequencing artifact.

Primers: 60 Vbeta forward and 13 Jbeta reverse. Here immunoSEQ multiplex PCR was the method, and the copy in TCRdb shows in-frame clones only, minus some. The data show some 150,000 clones, roughly four fifths seen once. Germline CDR1 SGHNT, CDR2 YYREEE (reference sequence). With 5 bases clipped from V and 7 bases from J, the junction kept 9 bases outside the gene matches. CDR3 size: 15 residues. Comments on this clone: Its antigen is undetermined.

The chain links TRBV5-4 to TRBJ1-2, with 12 bases fitting TRBD1. The TCR comes from a female donor in good health and CMV-seropositive. The specimen was PBMCs. CDR3 sequence reads: CASSVPGQGAGGYTF. The CDR3 DNA follows: TGTGCCAGCAGTGTCCCGGGACAGGGGGCCGGTGGCTACACCTTC. The full variable domain, its missing parts supplied by reference TRBV5-4 and TRBJ1-2, is ETGVTQSPTHLIKTRGQQVTLRCSSQSGHNTVSWYQQALGQGPQFIFQYYREEENGRGNFPPRFSGLQFPNYSSELNVNALELDDSALYLCASSVPGQGAGGYTFGSGTRLTVV.